One sample yielded the 6 T cell receptor beta chains listed below, sequenced in a study of cytomegalovirus exposure and HLA in healthy donors (dated 2017 in TCRdb). To prepare the library, the immunoSEQ multiplex PCR assay was applied. For the multiplex PCR, a mixture combining 60 forward primers for TCR Vbeta segments and 13 reverse primers for TCR Jbeta segments was used. Held by TCRdb, this immuneACCESS table contains in-frame sequences only and omits some clones. Under half of the omission traces to an unresolved V gene where checked; the cause of the rest is unknown. Within this sample are some 150,000 clones, with 75% to 90% of them counted one time only. The leading ten clones occupy 8.1% of the sample. Sequenced input: PBMCs. These receptors were obtained from a woman aged 50 to 60 in good health and CMV-seropositive.

A few counts support this clone. This chain uses TRBV27 with TRBJ2-3, with 7 positions matching TRBD1. CDR3 length: 12 amino acids. J gave up 6 bases and V 5 bases, and 2 bases lay outside the gene matches. CDR1 and CDR2 (germline): MNHEY, SMNVEV (reference sequence). CDR3 region: CASSLQGDTQYF. The CDR3 nucleotides read TGTGCCAGCAGTCTACAGGGGGATACGCAGTATTTT.

V is TRBV29-1 and J is TRBJ1-1; a weak D match, TRBD1 (6 bases). Germline CDR1 is SQVTM and CDR2 is ANQGSEA. V was shortened by 6 bases and J by 1 base, with 18 bases between the two germline ends. The CDR3 length is 15 residues. The DNA for the CDR3 is TGCAGCGTCTACAGGGAAGAGGTCAAGAACACTGAAGCTTTCTTT. Its translation is CSVYREEVKNTEAFF.

This clone has just a few counts. V is TRBV2 and J is TRBJ2-1; 8 bases agree with TRBD1. This CDR3 has 13 amino acids. The V gene's germline CDR1 is SNHLY and CDR2 FYNNEI. Trimming at V came to 10 bases and at J to 3 bases, leaving 5 bases not matched to a gene. CDR3 loop: CAIAGTGYNEQFF. CDR3 DNA sequence: TGTGCCATCGCCGGGACAGGCTACAATGAGCAGTTCTTC. Variable domain in full (rest from reference TRBV2 and TRBJ2-1): EPEVTQTPSHQVTQMGQEVILRCVPISNHLYFYWYRQILGQKVEFLVSFYNNEISEKSEIFDDQFSVERPDGSNFTLKIRSTKLEDSAMYFCAIAGTGYNEQFFGPGTRLTVL.

In this sample, this clone turned up once. V and J are TRBV11-2 and TRBJ2-3, with TRBD1 identical over 7 bases. The V gene end was trimmed by 3 bases and the J gene end by 2 bases; junction bases not matched to a gene: 5. The CDR3 has 15 residues. The germline gives CDR1 SGHAT, CDR2 FQNNGV. The chain's CDR3 is CASSLRGLHTDTQYF. As DNA, the CDR3 is TGTGCCAGCAGCTTGAGGGGGCTCCACACAGATACGCAGTATTTT.

The chain uses TRBV9 and TRBJ2-1, with TRBD2 matching 14 bases. J gave up 5 bases and V 6 bases, and 1 base lay outside the gene matches. This CDR3 has 14 residues. Germline V gene sequence: CDR1 SGDLS, CDR2 YYNGEE. CDR3 bases: TGTGCCAGCACGACTAGCGGGGGGGACAATGAGCAGTTCTTC. Protein product: CASTTSGGDNEQFF.

This clone was detected once. The V gene is TRBV29-1, the J gene TRBJ1-4; 10 nucleotides line up with TRBD1. CDR3 length: 16 residues. Germline V gene lookup returns CDR1 SQVTM and CDR2 ANQGSEA. Trimming removed 1 base from V and 9 bases from J; junction bases left unmatched: 11. This chain's CDR3 is CSVEGTGGMAPQKLFF. The CDR3 region has the DNA TGCAGCGTTGAAGGGACAGGGGGAATGGCTCCTCAAAAACTGTTTTTT.